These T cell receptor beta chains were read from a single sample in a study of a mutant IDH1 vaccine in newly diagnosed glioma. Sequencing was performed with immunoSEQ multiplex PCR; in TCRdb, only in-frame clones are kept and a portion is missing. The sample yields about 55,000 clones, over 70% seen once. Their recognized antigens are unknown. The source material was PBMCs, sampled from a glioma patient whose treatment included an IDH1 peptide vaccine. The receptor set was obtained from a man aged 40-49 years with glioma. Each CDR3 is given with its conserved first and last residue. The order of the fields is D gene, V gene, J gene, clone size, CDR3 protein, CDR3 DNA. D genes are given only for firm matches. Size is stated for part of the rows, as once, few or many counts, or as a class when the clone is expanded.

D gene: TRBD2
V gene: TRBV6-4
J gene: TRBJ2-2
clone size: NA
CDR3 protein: CASRLAGVTGELFF
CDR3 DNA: TGTGCCAGCAGACTAGCGGGAGTAACCGGGGAGCTGTTTTTT

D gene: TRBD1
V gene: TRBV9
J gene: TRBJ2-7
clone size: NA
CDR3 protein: CASSTGDSSYEQYF
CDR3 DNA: TGTGCCAGCAGTACAGGGGACAGCTCCTACGAGCAGTACTTC

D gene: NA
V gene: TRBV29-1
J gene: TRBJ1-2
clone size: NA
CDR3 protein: CSVEYAAGYTF
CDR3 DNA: TGCAGCGTTGAATATGCCGCTGGCTACACCTTC

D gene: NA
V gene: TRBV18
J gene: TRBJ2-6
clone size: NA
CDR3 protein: CASSAGLGNGANVLTF
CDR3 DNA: TGTGCCAGCTCCGCAGGGTTAGGGAACGGGGCCAACGTCCTGACTTTC

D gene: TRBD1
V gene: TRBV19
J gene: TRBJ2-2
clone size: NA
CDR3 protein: CASTRDPAGGTGELFF
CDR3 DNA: TGTGCCAGTACCCGTGACCCCGCAGGGGGCACCGGGGAGCTGTTTTTT

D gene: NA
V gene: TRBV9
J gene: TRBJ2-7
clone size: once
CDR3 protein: CASSAGYEQYF
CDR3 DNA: TGTGCCAGCAGCGCCGGATACGAGCAGTACTTC

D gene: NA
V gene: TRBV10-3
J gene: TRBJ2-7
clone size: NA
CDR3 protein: CAISEGTSLGVYEQYF
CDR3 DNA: TGTGCCATCAGTGAAGGGACGTCCCTAGGGGTTTACGAGCAGTACTTC

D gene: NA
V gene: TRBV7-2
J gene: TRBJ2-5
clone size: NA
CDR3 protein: CASSLGYQETQYF
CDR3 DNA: TGTGCCAGCAGCTTAGGCTACCAAGAGACCCAGTACTTC

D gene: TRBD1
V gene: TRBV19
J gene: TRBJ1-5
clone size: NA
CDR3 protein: CASRIQGGNQPQHF
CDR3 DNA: TGTGCCAGTAGGATTCAGGGGGGCAATCAGCCCCAGCATTTT

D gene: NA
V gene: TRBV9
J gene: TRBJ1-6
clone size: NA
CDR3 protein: CASSGGSNSPLHF
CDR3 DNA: TGTGCCAGCAGCGGTGGCAGTAATTCACCCCTCCACTTT

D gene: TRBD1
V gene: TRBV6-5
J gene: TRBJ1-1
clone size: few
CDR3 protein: CASRGQPNTEAFF
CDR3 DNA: TGTGCCAGCAGGGGACAGCCGAACACTGAAGCTTTCTTT

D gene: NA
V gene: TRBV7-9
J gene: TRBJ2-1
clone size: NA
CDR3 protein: CASSLYGSSEQFF
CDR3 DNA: TGTGCCAGCAGCTTATATGGCAGCTCTGAGCAGTTCTTC

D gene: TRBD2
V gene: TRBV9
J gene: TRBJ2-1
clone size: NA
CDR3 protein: CASSAGGPIEQFF
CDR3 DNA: TGTGCCAGCAGCGCGGGGGGGCCGATTGAGCAGTTCTTC